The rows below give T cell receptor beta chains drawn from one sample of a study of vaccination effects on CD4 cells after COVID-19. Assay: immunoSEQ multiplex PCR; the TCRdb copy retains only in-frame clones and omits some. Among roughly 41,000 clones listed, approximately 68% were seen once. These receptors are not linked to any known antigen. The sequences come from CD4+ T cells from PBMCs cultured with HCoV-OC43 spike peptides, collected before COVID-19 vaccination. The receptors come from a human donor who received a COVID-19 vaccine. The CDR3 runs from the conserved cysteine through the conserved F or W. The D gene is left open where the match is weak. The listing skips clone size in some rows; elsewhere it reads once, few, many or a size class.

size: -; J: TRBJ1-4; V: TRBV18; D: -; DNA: TGTGCCAGCTCAACCCAGTCAGGGGACCTTGCAACTAATGAAAAACTGTTTTTT; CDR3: CASSTQSGDLATNEKLFF
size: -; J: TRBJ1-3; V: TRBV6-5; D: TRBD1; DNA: TGTGCCAGCAGGGGGACAGGGGGCTTGGAAAACACCATATATTTT; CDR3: CASRGTGGLENTIYF
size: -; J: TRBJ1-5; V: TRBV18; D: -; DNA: TGTGCCAGCTCACCGGGGTCTAGCAATCAGCCCCAGCATTTT; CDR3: CASSPGSSNQPQHF
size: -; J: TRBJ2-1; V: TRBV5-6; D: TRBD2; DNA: TGTGCCAGCAGCTTTGTAGTATCGCTTAGCGGGAGCTCCTACAATGAGCAGTTCTTC; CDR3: CASSFVVSLSGSSYNEQFF
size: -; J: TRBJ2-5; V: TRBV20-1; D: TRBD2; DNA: TGCAGTGCTAGTAACCCTAGACTAGCGGGGGGGCTAGAGACCCAGTACTTC; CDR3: CSASNPRLAGGLETQYF
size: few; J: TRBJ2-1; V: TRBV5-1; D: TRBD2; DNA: TGCGCCAGCAGGCCCGAGCGGGGGGGGTACAATGAGCAGTTCTTC; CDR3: CASRPERGGYNEQFF
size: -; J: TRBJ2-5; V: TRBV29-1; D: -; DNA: TGCAGCAAGACAGAGCAAGAGACCCAGTACTTC; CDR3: CSKTEQETQYF
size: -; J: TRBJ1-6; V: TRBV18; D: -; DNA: TGTGCCAGCTCACCAGGGTTGGATTCACCCCTCCACTTT; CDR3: CASSPGLDSPLHF
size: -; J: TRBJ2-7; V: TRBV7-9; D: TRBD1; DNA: TGTGCCAGCAGCTCTACAGGGGACGAGCAGTACTTC; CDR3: CASSSTGDEQYF
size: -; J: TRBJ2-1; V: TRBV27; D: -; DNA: TGTGCCAGCAGTTTACCGCCCTACAATGAGCAGTTCTTC; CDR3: CASSLPPYNEQFF
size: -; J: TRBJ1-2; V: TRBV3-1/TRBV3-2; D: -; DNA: TGTGCCAGCAGCCCTGACAGATATGGCTACACCTTC; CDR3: CASSPDRYGYTF
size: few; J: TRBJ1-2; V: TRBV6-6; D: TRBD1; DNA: TGTGCCAGCAGCCCCGGGACAGGCTATGGCTACACCTTC; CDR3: CASSPGTGYGYTF
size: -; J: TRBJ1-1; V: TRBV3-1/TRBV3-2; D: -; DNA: TGTGCCAGCAGCCCCGGCACTGAAGCTTTCTTT; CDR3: CASSPGTEAFF
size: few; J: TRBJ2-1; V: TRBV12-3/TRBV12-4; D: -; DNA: TGTGCCAGCGGAGGGGACTTTCTAAATGAGCAGTTCTTC; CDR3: CASGGDFLNEQFF
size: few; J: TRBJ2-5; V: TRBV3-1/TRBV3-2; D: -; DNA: TGTGCCAGCAGCCAAGACGGGACCTCCCAAGAGACCCAGTACTTC; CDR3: CASSQDGTSQETQYF
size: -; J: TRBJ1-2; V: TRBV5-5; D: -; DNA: TGTGCCAGCAGCTTGGGAGGGTCTAACTATGGCTACACCTTC; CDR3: CASSLGGSNYGYTF
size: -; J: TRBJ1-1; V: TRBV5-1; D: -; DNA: TGCGCCAGCGCCATTGGGGGGAACACTGAAGCTTTCTTT; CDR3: CASAIGGNTEAFF
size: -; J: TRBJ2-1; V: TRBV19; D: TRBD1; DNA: TGTGCCAGTAGTATTCCCGCGACAGGGTCGGACCCTGAGCAGTTCTTC; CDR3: CASSIPATGSDPEQFF
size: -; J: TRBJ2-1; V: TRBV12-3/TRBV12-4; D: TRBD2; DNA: TGTGCCAGCAGGGGACTAAAGAATGAGCAGTTCTTC; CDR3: CASRGLKNEQFF
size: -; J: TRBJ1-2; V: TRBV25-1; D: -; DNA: TGTGCCAGCACCGCCCGGCAGGGAGTCGGCTACACCTTC; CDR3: CASTARQGVGYTF
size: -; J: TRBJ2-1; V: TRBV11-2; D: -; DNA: TGTGCCAGCAGCTTAGGACGGGGACGGCACGACTACAATGAGCAGTTCTTC; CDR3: CASSLGRGRHDYNEQFF
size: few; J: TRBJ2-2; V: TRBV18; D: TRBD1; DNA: TGTGCCAGCTCAGGAGCCAGGGGGCAGATCGGGGAGCTGTTTTTT; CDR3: CASSGARGQIGELFF
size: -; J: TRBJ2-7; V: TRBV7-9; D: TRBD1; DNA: TGTGCCAGCAGCCCACAGGGGGACGAGCAGTACTTC; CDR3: CASSPQGDEQYF
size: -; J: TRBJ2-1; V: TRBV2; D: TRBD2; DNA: TGTGCCAGCAGTGCGGAGTCTAGCGGGAGATACAATGAGCAGTTCTTC; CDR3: CASSAESSGRYNEQFF
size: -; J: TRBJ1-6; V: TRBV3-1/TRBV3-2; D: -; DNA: TGTGCCAGCAGCCAAACCCGGGTTGACTCCGATAGCTCCTATAATTCACCCCTCCACTTT; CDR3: CASSQTRVDSDSSYNSPLHF
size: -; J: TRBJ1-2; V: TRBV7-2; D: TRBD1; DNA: TGTGCCAGCAGCCAAGCCCCGGGACAGGGCTTTGGCTACACCTTC; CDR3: CASSQAPGQGFGYTF
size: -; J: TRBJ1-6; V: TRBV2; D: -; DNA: TGTGCCAGCAGTGGACCTCCTAATTCACCCCTCCACTTT; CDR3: CASSGPPNSPLHF
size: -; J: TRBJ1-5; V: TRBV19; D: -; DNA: TGTGCCAGTAGTATTGGGGGGGCGGGCAGCCTTTACAATCAGCCCCAGCATTTT; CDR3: CASSIGGAGSLYNQPQHF
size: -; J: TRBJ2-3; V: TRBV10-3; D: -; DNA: TGTGCCATCTCGGGGACCAGAACAGATACGCAGTATTTT; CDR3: CAISGTRTDTQYF
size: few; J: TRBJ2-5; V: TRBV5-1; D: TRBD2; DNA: TGCGCCAGCAGCTTGGCTAGCGGGGAGACCCAGTACTTC; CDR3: CASSLASGETQYF
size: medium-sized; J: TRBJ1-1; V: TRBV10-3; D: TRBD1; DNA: TGTGCCATCAGTGATTCCGGGACAGTAAACACTGAAGCTTTCTTT; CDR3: CAISDSGTVNTEAFF
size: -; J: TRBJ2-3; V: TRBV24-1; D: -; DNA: TGTGCCACCAGTGATGTGGGGGGAGATACGCAGTATTTT; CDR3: CATSDVGGDTQYF
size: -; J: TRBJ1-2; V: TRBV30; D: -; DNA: TGTGCCTGGAGTAGGCAGGTACTTGGCTACACCTTC; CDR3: CAWSRQVLGYTF
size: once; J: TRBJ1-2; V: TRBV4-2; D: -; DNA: TGTGCCAGCAGCCAAGAATTGGGGGCTTTGGGCTACACCTTC; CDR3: CASSQELGALGYTF
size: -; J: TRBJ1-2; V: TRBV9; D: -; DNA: TGTGCCAGCAGCGTCCAGGACAGCTATTATGGCTACACCTTC; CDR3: CASSVQDSYYGYTF
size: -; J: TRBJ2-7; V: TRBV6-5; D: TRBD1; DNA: TGTGCCAGCATGACCGGGACAGGGGGCTCCTACGAGCAGTACTTC; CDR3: CASMTGTGGSYEQYF
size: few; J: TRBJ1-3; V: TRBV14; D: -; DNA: TGTGCCAGCAGCCAAGGGAGACACCGAGGGGTTGACACCATATATTTT; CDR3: CASSQGRHRGVDTIYF
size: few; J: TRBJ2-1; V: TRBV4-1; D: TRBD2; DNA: TGCGCCAGCAGCCAGGGATTGGGCGGGAGGCCCTACAATGAGCAGTTCTTC; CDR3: CASSQGLGGRPYNEQFF
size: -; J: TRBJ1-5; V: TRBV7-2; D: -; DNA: TGTGCCAGCAGCTCAAAAGGGGGTCAGCCCCAGCATTTT; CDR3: CASSSKGGQPQHF
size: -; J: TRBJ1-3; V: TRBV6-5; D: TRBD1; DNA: TGTGCCAGCAGGTCAGGGGGCGGGAACACCATATATTTT; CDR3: CASRSGGGNTIYF
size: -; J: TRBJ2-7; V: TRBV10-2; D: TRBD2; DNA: TGCGCCAGCAGACCCGGACTAGCTTCCTACGAGCAGTACTTC; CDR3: CASRPGLASYEQYF
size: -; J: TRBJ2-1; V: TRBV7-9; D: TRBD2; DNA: TGTGCCAGCAGCCCGACTAGCGGCCTCTACAATGAGCAGTTCTTC; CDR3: CASSPTSGLYNEQFF
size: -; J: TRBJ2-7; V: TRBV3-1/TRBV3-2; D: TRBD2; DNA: TGTGCCAGCAGCCAAGATTTTATCATTGAGGAGACTAGCGGGAATCCTTACGAGCAGTACTTC; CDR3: CASSQDFIIEETSGNPYEQYF
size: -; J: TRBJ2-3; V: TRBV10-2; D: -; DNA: TGCGCCAGCGGTGCGAACACAGATACGCAGTATTTT; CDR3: CASGANTDTQYF
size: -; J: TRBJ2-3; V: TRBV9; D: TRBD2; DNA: TGTGCCAGCAGCCCTTCGGGGGGGCCCGGCACAGATACGCAGTATTTT; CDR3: CASSPSGGPGTDTQYF
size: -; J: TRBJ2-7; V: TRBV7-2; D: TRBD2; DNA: TGTGCCAGCAGCCCCATAGCGGGACGGGACGAGCAGTACTTC; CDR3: CASSPIAGRDEQYF
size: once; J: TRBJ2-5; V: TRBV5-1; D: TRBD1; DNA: TGCGCCAGCAGCGCGGCCGGGACAGGGAAGGAGACCCAGTACTTC; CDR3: CASSAAGTGKETQYF
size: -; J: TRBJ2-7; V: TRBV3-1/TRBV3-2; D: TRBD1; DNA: TGTGCCAGCAGCCTGACAGGGGACTCCTCCTACGAGCAGTACTTC; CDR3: CASSLTGDSSYEQYF
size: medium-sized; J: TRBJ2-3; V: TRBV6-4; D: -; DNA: TGTGCCAGCAGCAGCGGGAGCACAGATACGCAGTATTTT; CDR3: CASSSGSTDTQYF
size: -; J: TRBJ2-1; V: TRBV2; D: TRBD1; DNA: TGTGCCAGCAGTGAGACCGGGACAGGGGTGCCCAATGAGCAGTTCTTC; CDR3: CASSETGTGVPNEQFF
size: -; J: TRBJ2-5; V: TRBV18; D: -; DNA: TGTGCCAGCTCACGACAGGAAACACAAGAGACCCAGTACTTC; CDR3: CASSRQETQETQYF
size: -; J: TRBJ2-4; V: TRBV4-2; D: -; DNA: TGTGCCAGCAGCCAGGCCCCATTGGGTCGAGAAAACATTCAGTACTTC; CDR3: CASSQAPLGRENIQYF